A selection of T cell receptor beta chains follows, all from one sample in a study of a mutant IDH1 vaccine in newly diagnosed glioma. Some clones are missing from TCRdb's copy, which holds only in-frame ones; the method was immunoSEQ multiplex PCR. The sample includes about 42,000 clones, approximately 85% of them seen just once. Their antigen targets remain unknown. Sequenced material: PBMCs, taken from a glioma patient whose treatment included an IDH1 peptide vaccine. These TCRs come from a man aged 40-49 years with glioma. Each CDR3 is given with its conserved first and last residue. The order of the fields is D gene, V gene, CDR3 length, clone size, J gene, CDR3 protein, CDR3 DNA. D genes are given only for firm matches. Rows may omit the clone size; those that give it use once, few, many or a size class.

D: NA
V: TRBV7-6
length: 15
size: NA
J: TRBJ2-5
CDR3: CASGFSGGDQETQYF
DNA: TGTGCCAGCGGGTTTAGTGGGGGCGACCAAGAGACCCAGTACTTC

D: NA
V: TRBV7-3
length: 15
size: NA
J: TRBJ2-3
CDR3: CASSLTAGFTDTQYF
DNA: TGTGCCAGCAGCTTAACGGCGGGATTCACAGATACGCAGTATTTT

D: NA
V: TRBV28
length: 12
size: NA
J: TRBJ2-3
CDR3: CVAGLGTDTQYF
DNA: TGTGTCGCAGGGCTAGGCACAGATACGCAGTATTTT

D: TRBD1
V: TRBV18
length: 14
size: NA
J: TRBJ2-2
CDR3: CASRGTGVSGELFF
DNA: TGTGCCAGCCGCGGGACAGGGGTCTCCGGGGAGCTGTTTTTT

D: TRBD1
V: TRBV11-1
length: 14
size: few
J: TRBJ1-1
CDR3: CASGPQTGGTEAFF
DNA: TGTGCCAGCGGCCCACAGACAGGGGGCACTGAAGCTTTCTTT

D: TRBD2
V: TRBV27
length: 17
size: NA
J: TRBJ2-7
CDR3: CASSSGLAGGRSYEQYF
DNA: TGTGCCAGCAGCTCAGGACTAGCGGGAGGAAGGTCCTACGAGCAGTACTTC

D: NA
V: TRBV7-6
length: 16
size: NA
J: TRBJ2-1
CDR3: CASSVDSPLLLNEQFF
DNA: TGTGCCAGCAGCGTGGACAGCCCGCTTTTGTTGAATGAGCAGTTCTTC

D: TRBD1
V: TRBV5-1
length: 14
size: NA
J: TRBJ2-1
CDR3: CASLSTGGRYEQFF
DNA: TGCGCCAGCCTTTCCACAGGGGGCCGGTATGAGCAGTTCTTC

D: NA
V: TRBV2
length: 15
size: medium-sized
J: TRBJ1-2
CDR3: CASSEAARAQSGYTF
DNA: TGTGCCAGCAGTGAAGCCGCAAGGGCCCAGAGTGGCTACACCTTC

D: TRBD1
V: TRBV7-8
length: 16
size: NA
J: TRBJ2-2
CDR3: CASSPRQGARTGELFF
DNA: TGTGCCAGCAGCCCTCGACAGGGGGCGAGAACCGGGGAGCTGTTTTTT

D: NA
V: TRBV28
length: 13
size: NA
J: TRBJ1-5
CDR3: CASSRPTGSHSFF
DNA: TGTGCCAGCAGCCGCCCAACAGGGAGTCATTCCTTTTTT

D: TRBD1
V: TRBV7-3
length: 14
size: NA
J: TRBJ2-2
CDR3: CASSDLTGTGELFF
DNA: TGTGCCAGCAGCGACCTGACAGGGACCGGGGAGCTGTTTTTT

D: TRBD2
V: TRBV10-3
length: 15
size: NA
J: TRBJ2-2
CDR3: CATQLAGINTGELFF
DNA: TGTGCCACCCAACTAGCGGGGATCAACACCGGGGAGCTGTTTTTT

D: TRBD2
V: TRBV27
length: 17
size: NA
J: TRBJ2-7
CDR3: CASSLGFPSGSSYEQYF
DNA: TGTGCCAGCAGTTTAGGTTTCCCTAGCGGGAGCTCCTACGAGCAGTACTTC

D: NA
V: TRBV19
length: 14
size: NA
J: TRBJ1-1
CDR3: CASSITPGGTEAFF
DNA: TGTGCCAGTAGTATAACGCCGGGGGGCACTGAAGCTTTCTTT

D: NA
V: TRBV6-6
length: 15
size: few
J: TRBJ2-2
CDR3: CASRSNLQNTGELFF
DNA: TGTGCCAGCAGATCGAACCTGCAGAACACCGGGGAGCTGTTTTTT

D: NA
V: TRBV7-9
length: 16
size: NA
J: TRBJ2-2
CDR3: CASSLYPRANTGELFF
DNA: TGTGCCAGCAGCTTATACCCCAGGGCGAACACCGGGGAGCTGTTTTTT

D: NA
V: TRBV5-5
length: 16
size: NA
J: TRBJ1-2
CDR3: CASSLRGGAANYGYTF
DNA: TGTGCCAGCAGCTTAAGGGGGGGAGCGGCTAACTATGGCTACACCTTC

D: NA
V: TRBV5-1
length: 14
size: once
J: TRBJ2-3
CDR3: CASSFGGRKDTQYF
DNA: TGCGCCAGCAGCTTTGGAGGGAGGAAAGATACGCAGTATTTT

D: NA
V: TRBV6-5
length: 16
size: once
J: TRBJ1-3
CDR3: CASSYRGSSSGNTIYF
DNA: TGTGCCAGCAGTTACCGTGGCAGCTCCTCAGGAAACACCATATATTTT

D: NA
V: TRBV4-3
length: 18
size: NA
J: TRBJ2-6
CDR3: CASSRTGTASSGANVLTF
DNA: TGCGCCAGCAGCCGAACAGGGACCGCAAGCTCTGGGGCCAACGTCCTGACTTTC

D: NA
V: TRBV6-5
length: 13
size: few
J: TRBJ1-3
CDR3: CASSPPGENTIYF
DNA: TGTGCCAGCAGTCCTCCTGGGGAAAACACCATATATTTT

D: NA
V: TRBV28
length: 16
size: NA
J: TRBJ2-3
CDR3: CASSSGGRGGTDTQYF
DNA: TGTGCCAGCAGTTCAGGTGGTCGTGGCGGCACAGATACGCAGTATTTT

D: NA
V: TRBV27
length: 14
size: NA
J: TRBJ2-1
CDR3: CASSLREGHNEQFF
DNA: TGTGCCAGCAGTTTGCGGGAAGGACACAATGAGCAGTTCTTC

D: NA
V: TRBV18
length: 15
size: NA
J: TRBJ2-7
CDR3: CASSPPLDYPYEQYF
DNA: TGTGCCAGCTCACCACCCTTGGACTACCCTTACGAGCAGTACTTC

D: NA
V: TRBV7-3
length: 14
size: NA
J: TRBJ2-1
CDR3: CASSLLSSSGEQFF
DNA: TGTGCCAGCAGCTTATTATCGTCCTCTGGGGAGCAGTTCTTC

D: TRBD1
V: TRBV4-2
length: 16
size: NA
J: TRBJ2-2
CDR3: CASSQPLGQATGELFF
DNA: TGTGCCAGCAGCCAACCCTTGGGACAGGCCACCGGGGAGCTGTTTTTT

D: NA
V: TRBV9
length: 14
size: NA
J: TRBJ2-7
CDR3: CASSRDGRSYEQYF
DNA: TGTGCCAGCAGCCGGGACGGACGGTCCTACGAGCAGTACTTC

D: NA
V: TRBV5-1
length: 13
size: NA
J: TRBJ2-1
CDR3: CASSAEGGQNQFF
DNA: TGCGCCAGCAGCGCGGAGGGGGGACAAAACCAGTTCTTC

D: NA
V: TRBV25-1
length: 14
size: NA
J: TRBJ2-1
CDR3: CASSEYSPGFEQFF
DNA: TGTGCCAGCAGTGAATATTCTCCGGGATTTGAGCAGTTCTTC

D: NA
V: TRBV27
length: 15
size: NA
J: TRBJ2-3
CDR3: CASSFRVPTTDTQYF
DNA: TGTGCCAGCAGTTTCAGGGTACCCACCACAGATACGCAGTATTTT

D: TRBD2
V: TRBV7-9
length: 16
size: NA
J: TRBJ2-1
CDR3: CASSFLPGGRPNEQFF
DNA: TGTGCCAGCAGCTTTCTTCCAGGCGGGAGGCCCAACGAGCAGTTCTTC

D: NA
V: TRBV12-5
length: 14
size: NA
J: TRBJ1-1
CDR3: CASGLGEGGTEAFF
DNA: TGTGCTAGTGGTTTGGGGGAGGGAGGGACTGAAGCTTTCTTT

D: TRBD2
V: TRBV27
length: 16
size: NA
J: TRBJ2-3
CDR3: CASSSYSGRGADTQYF
DNA: TGTGCCAGCAGTTCCTACAGCGGGAGGGGGGCAGATACGCAGTATTTT

D: NA
V: TRBV5-6
length: 15
size: NA
J: TRBJ2-7
CDR3: CASRERQRSIYEQYF
DNA: TGTGCCAGCAGGGAGAGACAGAGATCAATCTACGAGCAGTACTTC

D: NA
V: TRBV7-6
length: 12
size: NA
J: TRBJ2-1
CDR3: CASSFLAYEQFF
DNA: TGTGCCAGCAGCTTTTTGGCGTATGAGCAGTTCTTC